Included here is one TCR beta chain sequence, with context. The CDR3 length is 14 residues. V lost 3 bases and J 0 bases, leaving 7 bases between the germline ends. Germline V gives CDR1 LGHDT, CDR2 YNNKEL (reference sequence). This sample is part of a study of blood T cell repertoires in COVID-19. Study context: Researchers got acute and convalescent COVID-19 samples from the United States, Italy and Spain. T cells, B-cell-depleted T cells, or PBMCs supplied cDNA or gDNA.

Authors' data handling: Estimation of nucleated cell counts relied on the amplification of reference gene primers. Sequencing was performed with immunoSEQ multiplex PCR; in TCRdb, only in-frame clones are kept and a portion is missing. V and J calls and clone size come straight from that table; D and trimming were deduced from the DNA. The data contain about 87,000 clones, roughly four fifths of them singletons. This chain connects TRBV3-1 (or the pseudogene TRBV3-2) to TRBJ2-3; D ambiguous. What was sequenced was peripheral blood. This receptor was identified in a woman in her 70s with acute or convalescent COVID-19. In nucleotides, the CDR3 is TGTGCCAGCAGCCACGGTGCTAGCACAGATACGCAGTATTTT. Protein sequence: CASSHGASTDTQYF.